This T cell receptor (beta chain) was identified during a study of blood T cell repertoires in COVID-19. Study summary: T cells, B-cell-depleted T cells, or PBMCs supplied cDNA or gDNA.

The CDR3 runs to 16 residues. Germline V gene lookup returns CDR1 MNHNS and CDR2 SASEGT. Trimming shortened V by 0 bases and J by 2 bases, and 11 bases separated the two germline ends. Per the authors' pipeline: Reference gene primer amplification in the assay estimated nucleated cell counts. The data were produced by immunoSEQ multiplex PCR, yet TCRdb's version contains in-frame clones alone and is incomplete. V and J calls and clone size come straight from that table; D and trimming were deduced from the DNA. Among about 310,000 clones, 70% to 90% were seen once, and the ten largest hold about 2%. Material: PBMCs or T cells enriched from blood (not recorded which). The sequence came from a young man who had recovered from COVID-19. The chain joins TRBV6-1 to TRBJ1-5; tentative D call: TRBD1 (6 bases). Here the CDR3 reads CASSEAGGARNQPQHF. The CDR3 region has the DNA TGTGCCAGCAGTGAAGCGGGGGGGGCGCGCAATCAGCCCCAGCATTTT.